The rows below give T cell receptor beta chains drawn from one sample of a study of blood T cell repertoires in COVID-19. Only in-frame clones appear in the TCRdb table, and some are missing; sequencing was by immunoSEQ multiplex PCR. This table holds fewer than 300,000 clones, approximately 85% found once. The sequenced sample was peripheral blood. The receptors originated from a human donor with COVID-19, enrolled during active disease. The donor label of this sample is uncertain. Both conserved end residues are part of each CDR3. Fields, in order: V gene, J gene, D gene, clone size, CDR3 protein, CDR3 DNA. D genes are given only for firm matches. The size entry is marked missing in some rows and otherwise reads once, few, many or a size class.

V: TRBV6-6; J: TRBJ1-1; D: TRBD1; size: NA; CDR3: CASGPGGAGTEAFF; DNA: TGTGCCAGCGGGCCAGGGGGCGCGGGAACTGAAGCTTTCTTT
V: TRBV27; J: TRBJ2-2; D: NA; size: NA; CDR3: CASSLGGHYTGELFF; DNA: TGTGCCAGCAGTTTAGGAGGGCATTACACCGGGGAGCTGTTTTTT
V: TRBV2; J: TRBJ1-2; D: TRBD1; size: NA; CDR3: CASRSDRAEGYTF; DNA: TGTGCCAGCAGGTCTGACAGGGCGGAAGGCTACACCTTC
V: TRBV28; J: TRBJ1-5; D: NA; size: NA; CDR3: CASNRSNQPQHF; DNA: TGTGCCAGCAATCGGAGCAATCAGCCCCAGCATTTT
V: TRBV5-8; J: TRBJ1-2; D: NA; size: NA; CDR3: CASSLTGPGTF; DNA: TGTGCCAGCAGCTTGACAGGGCCAGGGACCTTC
V: TRBV7-2; J: TRBJ1-3; D: TRBD1; size: NA; CDR3: CASRSGQGGNTIYF; DNA: TGTGCCAGCAGGTCGGGACAGGGAGGAAACACCATATATTTT
V: TRBV6-5; J: TRBJ1-1; D: NA; size: NA; CDR3: CASVEAGPYTEAFF; DNA: TGTGCCAGCGTCGAGGCCGGCCCGTACACTGAAGCTTTCTTT
V: TRBV6-2/TRBV6-3; J: TRBJ1-1; D: TRBD1; size: NA; CDR3: CASSTGGTEAFF; DNA: TGTGCCAGCAGCACAGGGGGGACTGAAGCTTTCTTT
V: TRBV11-2; J: TRBJ1-2; D: NA; size: once; CDR3: CASSLFSQNYGYTF; DNA: TGTGCCAGCAGCTTATTTTCACAGAACTATGGCTACACCTTC
V: TRBV6-5; J: TRBJ2-7; D: NA; size: NA; CDR3: CASSRSTIPYEQYF; DNA: TGTGCCAGCAGTCGCTCTACTATCCCCTACGAGCAGTACTTC
V: TRBV12-3/TRBV12-4; J: TRBJ2-3; D: NA; size: NA; CDR3: CASSATTDTQYF; DNA: TGTGCCAGCAGTGCGACTACAGATACGCAGTATTTT
V: TRBV29-1; J: TRBJ2-2; D: NA; size: NA; CDR3: CSGSGNTGELFF; DNA: TGCAGCGGTAGCGGGAACACCGGGGAGCTGTTTTTT
V: TRBV29-1; J: TRBJ2-2; D: TRBD2; size: NA; CDR3: CSGLTSGINTGELFF; DNA: TGCAGCGGATTAACTAGCGGGATAAACACCGGGGAGCTGTTTTTT
V: TRBV11-3; J: TRBJ2-1; D: TRBD1; size: NA; CDR3: CASSLGDRGFDEQFF; DNA: TGTGCCAGCAGCTTGGGGGACAGGGGGTTCGATGAGCAGTTCTTC
V: TRBV2; J: TRBJ1-3; D: TRBD1; size: NA; CDR3: CASRWDRGHGNTIYF; DNA: TGTGCCAGCAGGTGGGACAGGGGGCACGGAAACACCATATATTTT
V: TRBV10-3; J: TRBJ1-1; D: NA; size: NA; CDR3: CAISESTAGIGNTEAFF; DNA: TGTGCCATCAGTGAGTCGACGGCCGGGATTGGTAACACTGAAGCTTTCTTT
V: TRBV9; J: TRBJ2-1; D: NA; size: NA; CDR3: CASSVGSGEHNEQFF; DNA: TGTGCCAGCAGCGTAGGCTCGGGAGAACATAATGAGCAGTTCTTC
V: TRBV7-2; J: TRBJ2-2; D: TRBD2; size: NA; CDR3: CASSTGLAPTGELFF; DNA: TGTGCCAGCAGCACCGGACTAGCGCCCACCGGGGAGCTGTTTTTT
V: TRBV6-5; J: TRBJ1-5; D: TRBD1; size: NA; CDR3: CASRTLDRVEQPQHF; DNA: TGTGCCAGCAGGACTCTGGACAGGGTAGAGCAGCCCCAGCATTTT
V: TRBV19; J: TRBJ1-5; D: TRBD1; size: many; CDR3: CASSIVRTGATSNQPQHF; DNA: TGTGCCAGTAGTATAGTACGGACAGGGGCAACTTCCAATCAGCCCCAGCATTTT
V: TRBV13; J: TRBJ2-1; D: TRBD2; size: NA; CDR3: CASSFHSVGGGPKNEQFF; DNA: TGTGCCAGCAGCTTCCATTCGGTGGGGGGAGGGCCAAAAAATGAGCAGTTCTTC
V: TRBV18; J: TRBJ2-7; D: TRBD2; size: NA; CDR3: CASSSNSGIPYEQYF; DNA: TGTGCCAGCTCCAGTAATAGCGGGATCCCCTACGAGCAGTACTTC
V: TRBV19; J: TRBJ2-2; D: NA; size: NA; CDR3: CASTPGGTGELFF; DNA: TGTGCCAGTACCCCAGGGGGGACCGGGGAGCTGTTTTTT
V: TRBV5-5; J: TRBJ1-5; D: TRBD1; size: NA; CDR3: CASTTRTGDQPQHF; DNA: TGTGCCAGCACCACTCGGACAGGAGATCAGCCCCAGCATTTT
V: TRBV9; J: TRBJ2-1; D: TRBD2; size: NA; CDR3: CASSPPLVSGSSEQFF; DNA: TGTGCCAGCAGCCCCCCCCTGGTTAGCGGGAGTAGTGAGCAGTTCTTC
V: TRBV18; J: TRBJ2-7; D: NA; size: NA; CDR3: CASSPNGDYEQYF; DNA: TGTGCCAGCTCACCTAACGGGGACTACGAGCAGTACTTC
V: TRBV27; J: TRBJ1-4; D: NA; size: few; CDR3: CASTTGGEKLFF; DNA: TGTGCCAGTACAACAGGTGGTGAAAAACTGTTTTTT
V: TRBV7-2; J: TRBJ2-1; D: TRBD2; size: once; CDR3: CASSLRVVTSGIVNEQFF; DNA: TGTGCCAGCAGCTTAAGGGTGGTGACTAGCGGGATCGTTAATGAGCAGTTCTTC
V: TRBV7-9; J: TRBJ1-1; D: TRBD1; size: once; CDR3: CASSSRDRGPERNTEAFF; DNA: TGTGCCAGCAGCTCGAGGGACAGGGGACCAGAGAGGAACACTGAAGCTTTCTTT
V: TRBV7-8; J: TRBJ2-7; D: TRBD1; size: NA; CDR3: CASSGGTGRPYEQYF; DNA: TGTGCCAGCAGCGGGGGGACAGGCCGTCCCTACGAGCAGTACTTC
V: TRBV9; J: TRBJ2-5; D: NA; size: NA; CDR3: CASSAGGAGWETQYF; DNA: TGTGCCAGCAGCGCTGGAGGGGCCGGGTGGGAGACCCAGTACTTC
V: TRBV18; J: TRBJ1-5; D: TRBD1; size: NA; CDR3: CASSPIQGAVQPQHF; DNA: TGTGCCAGCTCACCAATACAGGGGGCGGTTCAGCCCCAGCATTTT
V: TRBV11-2; J: TRBJ1-1; D: NA; size: NA; CDR3: CASSLGTGEGMNTEAFF; DNA: TGTGCCAGCAGCTTAGGAACGGGGGAGGGCATGAACACTGAAGCTTTCTTT
V: TRBV28; J: TRBJ1-1; D: NA; size: NA; CDR3: CASSSVNTEAFF; DNA: TGTGCCAGCAGTTCCGTAAACACTGAAGCTTTCTTT
V: TRBV30; J: TRBJ1-4; D: NA; size: NA; CDR3: CAWRHIGLTTNEKLFF; DNA: TGTGCCTGGAGACATATTGGACTCACAACTAATGAAAAACTGTTTTTT
V: TRBV2; J: TRBJ1-2; D: TRBD1; size: NA; CDR3: CASSQGGQGTYGYTF; DNA: TGTGCCAGCAGTCAAGGGGGACAGGGGACCTATGGCTACACCTTC
V: TRBV12-3/TRBV12-4; J: TRBJ1-4; D: NA; size: NA; CDR3: CASSRANEKLFF; DNA: TGTGCCAGCAGTCGGGCTAATGAAAAACTGTTTTTT
V: TRBV5-4; J: TRBJ1-2; D: TRBD1; size: NA; CDR3: CASSGTANYGYTF; DNA: TGTGCCAGCAGCGGGACAGCGAACTATGGCTACACCTTC
V: TRBV24-1; J: TRBJ2-3; D: TRBD2; size: NA; CDR3: CATSDLAGATDTQYF; DNA: TGTGCCACCAGTGATTTAGCGGGAGCCACAGATACGCAGTATTTT
V: TRBV4-3; J: TRBJ2-2; D: TRBD2; size: NA; CDR3: CASSQELTSGMNTGELFF; DNA: TGCGCCAGCAGCCAAGAGTTAACTAGCGGAATGAACACCGGGGAGCTGTTTTTT
V: TRBV3-1/TRBV3-2; J: TRBJ2-7; D: NA; size: NA; CDR3: CASSQNKYEQYF; DNA: TGTGCCAGCAGCCAAAACAAGTACGAGCAGTACTTC
V: TRBV5-1; J: TRBJ1-3; D: NA; size: NA; CDR3: CASSLSAGNSGNTIYF; DNA: TGCGCCAGCAGCTTGTCAGCGGGCAACTCTGGAAACACCATATATTTT
V: TRBV11-3; J: TRBJ1-1; D: TRBD1; size: NA; CDR3: CASSLERRTGGGTEAFF; DNA: TGTGCCAGCAGCTTAGAAAGGAGGACAGGGGGCGGGACTGAAGCTTTCTTT
V: TRBV10-3; J: TRBJ2-6; D: NA; size: NA; CDR3: CAIRREAGANVLTF; DNA: TGTGCCATCAGGAGGGAGGCTGGGGCCAACGTCCTGACTTTC